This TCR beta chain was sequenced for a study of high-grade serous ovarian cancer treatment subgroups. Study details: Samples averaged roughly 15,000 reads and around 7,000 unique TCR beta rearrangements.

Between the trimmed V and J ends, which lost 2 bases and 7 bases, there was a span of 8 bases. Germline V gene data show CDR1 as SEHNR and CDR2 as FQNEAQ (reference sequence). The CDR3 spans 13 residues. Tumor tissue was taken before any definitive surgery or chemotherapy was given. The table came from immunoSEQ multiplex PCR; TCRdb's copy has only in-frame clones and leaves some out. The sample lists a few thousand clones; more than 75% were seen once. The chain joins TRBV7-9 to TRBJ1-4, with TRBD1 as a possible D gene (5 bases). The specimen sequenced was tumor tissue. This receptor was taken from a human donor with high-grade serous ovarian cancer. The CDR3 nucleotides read TGTGCCAGCAGCTTACCGACAGCTGAAAAACTGTTTTTT. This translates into CASSLPTAEKLFF.